This entry lists 27 T cell receptor beta chains sequenced from one sample in a study of Ad26.COV2.S vaccination and SARS-CoV-2 variants. The treatment denotes: roughly 18 received Ad26.COV2.S at low or high dose, single or two shots; roughly five received placebo; per-sample allocation not given. The samples were gathered on day 63 after the first injection of vaccine or placebo. This table comes from immunoSEQ multiplex PCR, and its TCRdb copy is limited to in-frame clones, with some not included. The sample records about 470,000 clones, roughly 87% being singletons. Source: peripheral blood, taken in a trial of Ad26.COV2.S vaccine versus placebo. The receptors derive from a person between 18 and 60 years old who received the Ad26.COV2.S COVID-19 vaccine or a placebo.

This clone was seen a few times. The chain uses TRBV6-5 and TRBJ1-3; D unclear. CDR1 and CDR2 from the germline V gene are MNHEY and SVGAGI. V lost 4 bases and J lost 0, with 4 bases in between. The CDR3 has 13 residues. The CDR3 bases are TGTGCCAGCAGTTGGCTCTCTGGAAACACCATATATTTT. It encodes CASSWLSGNTIYF.

The chain joins TRBV5-1 to TRBJ2-7, with TRBD1 matching over 9 bases. The CDR3 has 14 residues. V dropped 4 bases and J dropped 7; count of bases not matched to a gene: 9. CDR1 is SGHRS and CDR2 is YFSETQ in the germline V gene. In DNA form, the CDR3 reads TGCGCCAGCAGCCCGGGACAGGGAGTGTGGGAGCAGTACTTC. Translated: CASSPGQGVWEQYF.

This clone showed up just once. The chain couples TRBV28 to TRBJ1-2; no reliable D call. CDR3 length equals 13 residues. Trimming took 2 bases from V and 2 from J, leaving 6 bases between them. The germline gives CDR1 MDHEN, CDR2 SYDVKM. The CDR3 DNA is TGTGCCAGCAGTTTAGTACGGAACTATGGCTACACCTTC. The encoded protein is CASSLVRNYGYTF.

The V and J genes are TRBV7-2 and TRBJ2-1, with 11 bases aligning to TRBD1. CDR3 length equals 15 residues. The V gene end was trimmed by 5 bases and the J gene end by 5 bases; junction bases not matched to a gene: 5. Germline-derived CDR1 and CDR2 are SGHTA and FQGNSA. CDR3 protein: CASSLDRGRHNEQFF. CDR3 coding DNA: TGTGCCAGCAGCCTGGACAGGGGGCGACACAATGAGCAGTTCTTC. Drawing the rest from reference TRBV7-2 and TRBJ2-1, the complete variable domain is GAGVSQSPSNKVTEKGKDVELRCDPISGHTALYWYRQSLGQGLEFLIYFQGNSAPDKSGLPSDRFSAERTGGSVSTLTIQRTQQEDSAVYLCASSLDRGRHNEQFFGPGTRLTVL.

The rearrangement joins TRBV19 to TRBJ2-1, with TRBD2 matching 13 bases. The CDR3 spans 16 residues. CDR1 is LNHDA and CDR2 is SQIVND in the germline V gene (reference sequence). After removal of 3 bases from V and 7 bases from J, the junction contained 6 bases not matched to a gene. Here the CDR3 DNA reads TGTGCCAGTAGTATCAGGGGACTAGCGGGAAGAAATGAGCAGTTCTTC. This gives the protein CASSIRGLAGRNEQFF.

The V gene is TRBV9, the J gene TRBJ2-1; TRBD2 aligns across 11 bases. The CDR3 covers 15 residues. V trimming: 2 bases; J trimming: 8 bases; junction bases outside the gene matches: 6. Germline V gene sequence: CDR1 SGDLS, CDR2 YYNGEE. The CDR3 sequence is CASSVSGRGADEQFF. The CDR3 DNA sequence: TGTGCCAGCAGCGTTAGCGGGAGGGGGGCGGATGAGCAGTTCTTC.

This chain links TRBV11-2 with TRBJ2-6; D might be TRBD1 (6 bases). CDR1 and CDR2 from the germline V gene are SGHAT and FQNNGV. V was pared by 1 base and J by 5 bases, with 9 bases between. CDR3 length: 15 residues. The CDR3 DNA sequence: TGTGCCAGCAGCTTAGCAGGGGTTCGGGCCAACGTCCTGACTTTC. It encodes CASSLAGVRANVLTF.

The rearrangement links TRBV18 to TRBJ2-5, with 8 bases that match TRBD1. V gave up 5 bases and J gave up 2 bases; unmatched junction bases: 7. CDR3 size: 15 residues. CDR1 is KGHSH, CDR2 LQKENI, per germline. CDR3 loop: CASSARDRFQETQYF. CDR3 in DNA: TGTGCCAGCTCAGCCCGGGACAGGTTTCAAGAGACCCAGTACTTC.

This chain joins TRBV3-1 (or the pseudogene TRBV3-2) and TRBJ2-5, with 8 nucleotides matching TRBD2. V lost 4 bases and J lost 5; bases outside the gene matches: 6. The CDR3 is 14 residues long. Germline V gene sequence: CDR1 LGHDT, CDR2 YNNKEL (reference sequence). The CDR3: CASSRSGGPETQYF. In DNA form, the CDR3 reads TGTGCCAGCAGCCGCAGCGGGGGTCCGGAGACCCAGTACTTC.

The chain has TRBV2 and TRBJ2-7, with 7 bases lining up with TRBD2. There are 14 residues in the CDR3. Trimming took 4 bases from V and 0 from J; bases not matched to a gene: 3. CDR1 is SNHLY, CDR2 FYNNEI, per germline. CDR3 in DNA: TGTGCCAGCAGTGTTGGGGGGGGCTCCTACGAGCAGTACTTC. Translating it yields CASSVGGGSYEQYF.

The V and J genes are TRBV5-6 and TRBJ1-2, with D hard to call. Per germline, CDR1 SGHDT and CDR2 YYEEEE. This CDR3 region has 13 residues. Trimming took 8 bases from V and 4 from J, leaving 15 bases between them. CDR3 DNA: TGTGCCAGTCAGCTCGGGGAACCCTATGGCTACACCTTC. This encodes CASQLGEPYGYTF.

The chain carries TRBV5-4 and TRBJ2-7; TRBD2 agrees at 7 bases. The V gene end was trimmed by 6 bases and the J gene end by 6 bases; junction bases not matched to a gene: 6. The germline V gene has CDR1 SGHNT and CDR2 YYREEE (reference sequence). The length of the CDR3 is 12 residues. The CDR3 DNA reads TGTGCCAGCACCACTGGGGGGGTCGAGCAGTACTTC. This codes for CASTTGGVEQYF.

The V gene is TRBV6-5, the J gene TRBJ1-5; D may be TRBD1 (5 bases). Trimming left V 6 bases short and J 0 bases short, with 12 bases between. The CDR3 has 15 amino acids. CDR1 and CDR2 (germline): MNHEY, SVGAGI. The CDR3 here is CASSPTVYSNQPQHF. The CDR3 coding sequence is TGTGCCAGCAGCCCGACAGTATATAGCAATCAGCCCCAGCATTTT.

The chain couples TRBV27 to TRBJ2-1; TRBD2 agrees at 7 bases. Germline-derived CDR1 and CDR2 are MNHEY and SMNVEV (reference sequence). V lost 6 bases and J lost 4; bases outside the gene matches: 9. The CDR3 totals 15 residues. The CDR3 DNA is TGTGCCAGCAGCCTGGGGAGGGGACTATACAATGAGCAGTTCTTC. Amino acid sequence: CASSLGRGLYNEQFF.

The genes are TRBV6-2 or TRBV6-3 and TRBJ2-7, with D maybe TRBD1 (5 bases). With 5 bases removed from V and 4 bases from J, the gap between germline ends came to 12 bases. This CDR3 is built from 13 residues. The germline V gene has CDR1 MNHEY and CDR2 SVGEGT. The CDR3 DNA follows: TGTGCCAGCAGTCGCAGGGAAACGTACGAGCAGTACTTC. It translates to CASSRRETYEQYF.

The chain is built from TRBV5-6 and TRBJ2-1; weak D call: TRBD1 (5 bases). Germline V gene sequence: CDR1 SGHDT, CDR2 YYEEEE. Trimming took 2 bases from V and 9 from J, leaving 12 bases between them. The CDR3 length is 13 residues. CDR3 in DNA: TGTGCCAGCAGCTTACTCCAGGGCGGTGAGCAGTTCTTC. This translates into CASSLLQGGEQFF.

The chain joins TRBV9 to TRBJ2-1; 11 nucleotides line up with TRBD2. Germline trimming cut 4 bases from V and 6 bases from J; bases unmatched to any gene: 9. The CDR3 extends over 16 amino acids. Per germline, CDR1 SGDLS and CDR2 YYNGEE. CDR3 bases: TGTGCCAGCAGCCCCCCCGGGACTAGCGGTATCAATGAGCAGTTCTTC. Translation: CASSPPGTSGINEQFF.

This clone showed up just a few times. This chain links TRBV5-1 with TRBJ1-1; the D is unclear. CDR1 SGHRS and CDR2 YFSETQ come from the germline V gene. Trimming pared 0 bases from V and 3 bases from J, leaving 6 bases between. This CDR3 contains 13 residues. CDR3 region: CASSLGLDTEAFF. DNA of the CDR3: TGCGCCAGCAGCTTGGGGCTTGACACTGAAGCTTTCTTT.

The V gene is TRBV27, the J gene TRBJ2-3; 9 positions match TRBD2. The CDR3 loop spans 16 amino acids. Germline CDR1 is MNHEY and CDR2 is SMNVEV (reference sequence). Unmatched junction bases numbered 11, after V lost 8 bases and J lost 2 bases. In DNA, the CDR3 is TGTGCCAGCCAGCCTTTTGGCGGGAGGGACACAGATACGCAGTATTTT. Protein: CASQPFGGRDTDTQYF.

The J gene is TRBJ1-4, the V gene TRBV19, with D perhaps TRBD1 (5 bases). Per germline, CDR1 LNHDA and CDR2 SQIVND (reference sequence). This CDR3 contains 16 residues. V lost 3 bases, J lost 3 bases, and 14 bases lay in between. The CDR3 region has the DNA TGTGCCAGTAGTATTAACGGGGCCGGGGCTAATGAAAAACTGTTTTTT. Translation gives CASSINGAGANEKLFF.

This clone was found once. The V and J genes are TRBV7-8 and TRBJ2-5; D unclear. The V gene lost 0 bases and the J gene lost 4 bases, with 6 bases spanning the gap. This CDR3 contains 13 residues. CDR1 and CDR2 (germline): SGHVS, FQNEAQ. CDR3 sequence (DNA): TGTGCCAGCAGCTTAGCGTCTGCAGAGACCCAGTACTTC. It translates to CASSLASAETQYF.

This rearrangement joins TRBV5-5 to TRBJ2-3; the D is unclear. CDR3 length: 14 residues. CDR1 is SGHKS, CDR2 YYEKEE, per germline (reference sequence). The V end lost 0 bases, the J end lost 1 base, and 6 bases lay between the germline ends. The chain's CDR3 is CASSLEQGTDTQYF. The CDR3 DNA reads TGTGCCAGCAGCTTGGAGCAGGGCACAGATACGCAGTATTTT. Full variable domain (rest looked up from reference TRBV5-5 and TRBJ2-3): DAGVTQSPTHLIKTRGQQVTLRCSPISGHKSVSWYQQVLGQGPQFIFQYYEKEERGRGNFPDRFSARQFPNYSSELNVNALLLGDSALYLCASSLEQGTDTQYFGPGTRLTVL.

The rearrangement joins TRBV4-1 to TRBJ2-7, with D tentatively TRBD1 (5 bases). The CDR3 consists of 13 residues. V dropped 0 bases and J dropped 4 bases, with 7 bases sitting between them. The V gene's germline CDR1 is MGHRA and CDR2 YSYEKL. CDR3 residues: CASSQDRGYEQYF. The DNA for the CDR3 is TGCGCCAGCAGCCAAGATAGGGGTTACGAGCAGTACTTC.

Only one count was recorded for this clone. This chain uses TRBV27 with TRBJ2-7, with D possibly being TRBD1 (7 bases). The CDR3 spans 14 residues. Germline V gene sequence: CDR1 MNHEY, CDR2 SMNVEV (reference sequence). Trimming removed 3 bases at V and 3 bases at J, with 12 bases between. This CDR3 is CASSLGQGGYEQYF. The CDR3 DNA follows: TGTGCCAGCAGTTTGGGTCAGGGGGGCTACGAGCAGTACTTC.

This clone was observed a few times. The V call is TRBV9, the J call TRBJ1-2, with a weak D call TRBD1 (5 bases). V lost 0 bases to trimming and J lost 8 bases, with 20 bases between them. This CDR3 has 16 amino acids. Germline V gene sequence: CDR1 SGDLS, CDR2 YYNGEE. The CDR3 spells CASSVGRGKAGTGYTF. Here the CDR3 DNA reads TGTGCCAGCAGCGTAGGGAGGGGAAAGGCTGGAACCGGCTACACCTTC.

The V gene is TRBV19, the J gene TRBJ1-4, with 8 bases fitting TRBD1. This CDR3 has 14 residues. Looked up from germline, CDR1 is LNHDA and CDR2 is SQIVND (reference sequence). The junction had 4 bases not matched to a gene; V was cut back by 6 bases and J by 4 bases. CDR3 amino acids: CASSRTGLNEKLFF. DNA of the CDR3: TGTGCCAGTAGCCGGACAGGGCTTAATGAAAAACTGTTTTTT.

The chain employs TRBV7-9 and TRBJ2-3; the D gene is possibly TRBD1 (6 bases). Germline V CDR1 and CDR2: SEHNR, FQNEAQ (reference sequence). This CDR3 has 15 residues. V was trimmed by 4 bases and J by 4 bases, leaving 15 bases between them. The CDR3 loop is CASSSGQPGSDTQYF. CDR3 DNA: TGTGCCAGCAGCTCTGGACAGCCTGGGTCAGATACGCAGTATTTT.